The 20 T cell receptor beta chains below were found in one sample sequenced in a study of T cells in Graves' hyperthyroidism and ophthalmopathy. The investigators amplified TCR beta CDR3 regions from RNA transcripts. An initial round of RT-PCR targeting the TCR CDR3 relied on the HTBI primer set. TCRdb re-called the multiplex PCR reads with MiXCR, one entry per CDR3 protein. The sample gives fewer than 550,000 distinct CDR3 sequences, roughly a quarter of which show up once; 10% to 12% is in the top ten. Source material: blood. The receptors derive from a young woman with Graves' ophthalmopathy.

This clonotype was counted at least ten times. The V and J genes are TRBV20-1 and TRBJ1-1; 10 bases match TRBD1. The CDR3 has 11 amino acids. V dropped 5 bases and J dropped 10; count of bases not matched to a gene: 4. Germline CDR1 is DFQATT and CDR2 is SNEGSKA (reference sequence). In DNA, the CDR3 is TGCAGTGCTGACAGGGGGCTGGGAGCTTTCTTT. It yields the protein CSADRGLGAFF.

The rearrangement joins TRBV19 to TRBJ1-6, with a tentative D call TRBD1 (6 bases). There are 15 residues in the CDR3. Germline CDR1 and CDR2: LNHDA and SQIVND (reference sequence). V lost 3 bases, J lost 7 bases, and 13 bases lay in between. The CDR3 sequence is CASSIQAGENSPLHF. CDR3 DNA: TGTGCCAGTAGTATCCAGGCAGGGGAGAATTCACCCCTCCACTTT. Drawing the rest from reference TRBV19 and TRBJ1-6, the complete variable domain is DGGITQSPKYLFRKEGQNVTLSCEQNLNHDAMYWYRQDPGQGLRLIYYSQIVNDFQKGDIAEGYSVSREKKESFPLTVTSAQKNPTAFYLCASSIQAGENSPLHFGNGTRLTVT.

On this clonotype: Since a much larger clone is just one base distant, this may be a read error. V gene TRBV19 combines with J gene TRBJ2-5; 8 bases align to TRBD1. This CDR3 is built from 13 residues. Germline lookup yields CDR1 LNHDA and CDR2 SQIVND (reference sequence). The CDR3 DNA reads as TGTGCCAGTAGCGACGACAGGGGTGAGACCAAGTACTTC. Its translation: CASSDDRGETKYF. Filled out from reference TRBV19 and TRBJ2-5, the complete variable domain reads DGGITQSPKYLFRKEGQNVTLSCEQNLNHDAMYWYRQDPGQGLRLIYYSQIVNDFQKGDIAEGYSVSREKKESFPLTVTSAQKNPTAFYLCASSDDRGETKYFGPGTRLLVL.

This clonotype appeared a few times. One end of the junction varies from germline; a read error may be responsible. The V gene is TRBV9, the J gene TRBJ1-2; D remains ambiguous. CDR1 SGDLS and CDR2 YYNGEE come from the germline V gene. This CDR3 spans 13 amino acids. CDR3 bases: TGTGCCGGCAGCGTAGACGGGGTTTTTGGCTACACCTTC. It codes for CAGSVDGVFGYTF.

CDR3 sequence: CASSVAGVVETQYF. The CDR3, as DNA: TGTGCCAGCAGCGTAGCGGGAGTCGTGGAGACCCAGTACTTC. The chain links TRBV11-2 to TRBJ2-5; 9 nucleotides agree with TRBD2. Germline V CDR1 and CDR2: SGHAT, FQNNGV. The CDR3 runs to 14 residues. Losses at the gene ends were 5 bases for V and 5 bases for J; bases not matched to a gene: 6. Full variable domain (rest looked up from reference TRBV11-2 and TRBJ2-5): EAGVAQSPRYKIIEKRQSVAFWCNPISGHATLYWYQQILGQGPKLLIQFQNNGVVDDSQLPKDRFSAERLKGVDSTLKIQPAKLEDSAVYLCASSVAGVVETQYFGPGTRLLVL.

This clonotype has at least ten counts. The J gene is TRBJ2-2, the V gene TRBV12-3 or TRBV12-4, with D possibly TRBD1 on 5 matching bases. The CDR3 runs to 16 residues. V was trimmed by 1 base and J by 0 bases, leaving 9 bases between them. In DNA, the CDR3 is TGTGCCAGCAGTTTAGGGGGCATATCGAACACCGGGGAGCTGTTTTTT. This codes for CASSLGGISNTGELFF.

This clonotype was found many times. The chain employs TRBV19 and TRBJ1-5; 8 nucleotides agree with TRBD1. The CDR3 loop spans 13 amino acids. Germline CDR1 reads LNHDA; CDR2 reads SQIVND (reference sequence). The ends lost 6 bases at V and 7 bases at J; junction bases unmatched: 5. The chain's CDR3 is CASSDRGSQPQHF. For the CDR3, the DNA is TGTGCCAGTAGCGACAGGGGAAGCCAGCCCCAGCATTTT.

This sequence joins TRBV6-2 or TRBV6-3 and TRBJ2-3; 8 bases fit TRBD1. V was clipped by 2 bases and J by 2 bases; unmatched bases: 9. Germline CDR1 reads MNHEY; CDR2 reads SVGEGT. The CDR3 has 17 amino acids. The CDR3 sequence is CASSYPRGRRATDTQYF. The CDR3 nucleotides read TGTGCCAGCAGTTACCCCAGGGGGCGAAGAGCCACAGATACGCAGTATTTT.

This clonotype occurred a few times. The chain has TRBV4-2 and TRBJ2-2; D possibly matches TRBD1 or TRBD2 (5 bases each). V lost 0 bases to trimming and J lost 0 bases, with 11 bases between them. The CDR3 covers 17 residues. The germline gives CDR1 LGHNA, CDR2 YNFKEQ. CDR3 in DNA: TGTGCCAGCAGCCAAGATCCCTGGGGGTCGAACACCGGGGAGCTGTTTTTT. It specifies CASSQDPWGSNTGELFF.

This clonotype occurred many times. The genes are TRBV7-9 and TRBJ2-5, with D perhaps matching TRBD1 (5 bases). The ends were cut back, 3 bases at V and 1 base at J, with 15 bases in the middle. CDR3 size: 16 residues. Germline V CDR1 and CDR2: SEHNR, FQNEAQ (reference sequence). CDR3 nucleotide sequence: TGTGCCAGCAGCTTGACCCGACAGTCCCTCCAAGAGACCCAGTACTTC. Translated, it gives CASSLTRQSLQETQYF.

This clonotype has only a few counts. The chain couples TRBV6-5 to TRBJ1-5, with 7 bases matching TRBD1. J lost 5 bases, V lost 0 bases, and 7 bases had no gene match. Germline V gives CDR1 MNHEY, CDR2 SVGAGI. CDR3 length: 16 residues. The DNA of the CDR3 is TGTGCCAGCAGTTACTCAGGACAGGTGAAATATCAGCCCCAGCATTTT. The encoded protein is CASSYSGQVKYQPQHF.

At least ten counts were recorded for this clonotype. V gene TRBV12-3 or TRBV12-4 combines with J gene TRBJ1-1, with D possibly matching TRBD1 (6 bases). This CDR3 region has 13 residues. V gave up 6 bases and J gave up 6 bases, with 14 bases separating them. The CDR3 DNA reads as TGTGCCAGCAGAGACCGACAGGCTGCTGAAGCTTTCTTT. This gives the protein CASRDRQAAEAFF.

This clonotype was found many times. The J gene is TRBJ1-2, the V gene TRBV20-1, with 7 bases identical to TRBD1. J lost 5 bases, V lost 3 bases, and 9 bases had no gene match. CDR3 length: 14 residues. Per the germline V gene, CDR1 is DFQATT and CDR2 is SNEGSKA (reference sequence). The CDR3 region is CSARGGQMSYGYTF. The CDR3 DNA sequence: TGCAGTGCTAGGGGGGGACAGATGTCTTATGGCTACACCTTC.

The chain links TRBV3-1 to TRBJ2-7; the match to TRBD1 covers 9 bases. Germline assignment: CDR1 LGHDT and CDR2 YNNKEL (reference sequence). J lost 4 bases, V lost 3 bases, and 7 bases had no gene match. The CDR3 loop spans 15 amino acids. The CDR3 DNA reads TGTGCCAGCAGCCACCCCGGGACAGGGAGGTACGAGCAGTACTTC. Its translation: CASSHPGTGRYEQYF.

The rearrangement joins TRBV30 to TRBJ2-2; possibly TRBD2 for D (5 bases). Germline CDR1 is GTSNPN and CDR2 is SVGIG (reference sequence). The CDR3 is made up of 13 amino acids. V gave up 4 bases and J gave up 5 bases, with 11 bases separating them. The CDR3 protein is CAWMGSGTGELFF. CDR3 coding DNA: TGTGCCTGGATGGGGTCGGGAACCGGGGAGCTGTTTTTT.

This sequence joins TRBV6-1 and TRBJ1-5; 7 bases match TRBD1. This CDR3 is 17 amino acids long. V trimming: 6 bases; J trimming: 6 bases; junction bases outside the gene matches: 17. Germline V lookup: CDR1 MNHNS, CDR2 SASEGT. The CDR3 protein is CASRVSAGTGAGQPQHF. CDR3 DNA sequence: TGTGCCAGCAGGGTATCGGCAGGAACAGGGGCAGGTCAGCCCCAGCATTTT.

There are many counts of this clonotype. CDR3 region: CASSYSRSVGETFF. The CDR3 region has the DNA TGTGCCAGCAGTTACTCGCGTTCTGTGGGGGAAACTTTCTTT. This chain uses TRBV6-5 with TRBJ1-1; D might be TRBD1 (5 bases). Germline lookup yields CDR1 MNHEY and CDR2 SVGAGI. The CDR3 is made up of 14 amino acids. The V end lost 0 bases, the J end lost 12 bases, and 17 bases lay between the germline ends.

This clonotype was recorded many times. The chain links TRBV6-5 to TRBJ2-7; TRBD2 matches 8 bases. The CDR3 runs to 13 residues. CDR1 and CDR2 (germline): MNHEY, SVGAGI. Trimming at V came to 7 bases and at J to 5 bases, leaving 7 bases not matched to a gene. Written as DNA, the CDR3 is TGTGCCAGCACACCCCGGGGGGGGAACGAGCAGTACTTC. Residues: CASTPRGGNEQYF.

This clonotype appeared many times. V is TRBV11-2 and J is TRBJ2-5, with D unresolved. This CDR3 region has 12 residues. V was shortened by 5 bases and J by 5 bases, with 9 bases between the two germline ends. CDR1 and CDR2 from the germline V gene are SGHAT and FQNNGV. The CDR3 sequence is CASSAVDETQYF. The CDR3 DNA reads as TGTGCCAGCAGCGCCGTCGATGAGACCCAGTACTTC.

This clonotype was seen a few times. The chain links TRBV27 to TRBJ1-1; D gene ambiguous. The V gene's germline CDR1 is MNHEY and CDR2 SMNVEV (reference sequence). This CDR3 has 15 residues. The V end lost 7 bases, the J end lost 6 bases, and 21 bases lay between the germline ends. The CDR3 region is CASNLRWGFFAEAFF. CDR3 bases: TGTGCCAGCAATCTCAGGTGGGGTTTTTTCGCTGAAGCTTTCTTT.